Listed below are T cell receptor beta chains from one sample, sequenced in a study of molecular identifiers for immune sequencing clone quantification. TCRdb called the PCR reads again in MiXCR, with one record for every CDR3 protein. Here the sample spans about 640,000 distinct CDR3 sequences, about 20% being singletons. The sequencing sample was made of naive CD8+ T cells from blood, with Jurkat cell RNA spiked in. The receptors shown here come from a human donor in good health. Some libraries in this study had Jurkat cell RNA spiked in. The CDR3 runs from the conserved cysteine through the conserved F or W.

v_call | cdr3_aa
TRBV5-6 | CASSLRGGYTEAFF
TRBV19 | CASSIRQTSYEQYF
TRBV19 | CASSIGFPSGANVLTF
TRBV10-3 | CAISEVGSQGADYF
TRBV4-1 | CASSQEQPGFSYEQYF
TRBV9 | CASSTLLGTGVGETQYF
TRBV2 | CASSEFNFVRTQNTEAFF
TRBV4-1 | CASSQDYGGGPFFEQYF
TRBV27 | CASSLRQGAPNEQFF
TRBV10-2 | CASSVEGINEQYF
TRBV20-1 | CSARDRGYEQYF
TRBV7-9 | CASFRVGVHSEQFF
TRBV19 | CASSIGTGTSGANVLTF
TRBV28 | CASSFRITDTQYF
TRBV6-5 | CASSPSFPGTRTGELFF
TRBV4-1 | CASSQLEVEFF
TRBV19 | CASSIIEGYEQYF
TRBV30 | CAWSETGSEQYF
TRBV3-1 | CASKDSSSFWF
TRBV19 | CASSITSGRAIDTGELFF
TRBV29-1 | CSVEVWDRSTDTQYF
TRBV4-3 | CASSLRTSGRLDEQYF
TRBV9 | CASSAGQGAGEKLFF
TRBV4-3 | CASSQDFFVGTEAFF
TRBV4-1 | CASGTGQGAYEQYF
TRBV7-2 | CASSFWGQVTDTQYF
TRBV7-2 | CASSYAGGSGWSNTQYF
TRBV7-9 | CASSFYTPRGGRTDTQYF
TRBV7-9 | CASSLVRDRNEAFF
TRBV28 | CASSFFGGRTEAFF
TRBV19 | CASSMGTDNQPQHF
TRBV13 | CASSFQRDGTYEQYF
TRBV27 | CASSLSREAGELFF
TRBV4-1 | CASGLLTGTPTDTQYF
TRBV9 | CASSQQGDYGYTF
TRBV7-9 | CASSLAHNSYLSTDTQYF
TRBV4-1 | CASSQDISLEAFF
TRBV9 | CASNGMGLAGPAATDTQYF
TRBV7-9 | CASSPPPGRQETQYF
TRBV7-6 | CASSLVSVVRKRSPFQETQYF
TRBV12-3/TRBV12-4 | CASSISGGFYNEQFF
TRBV27 | CASSSFLAGNTIYF
TRBV29-1 | CSVVLQGRNTGELFF
TRBV20-1 | CSARDPAGAPNYNEQFF
TRBV5-6 | CASTYLAENTGELFF
TRBV7-9 | CASSLAVGQGFTYEQYF
TRBV9 | CASSVGRVTGISYEQYF
TRBV4-3 | CASSQGQGVVHGYTF
TRBV12-3/TRBV12-4 | CASSLPGGDDTGELFF
TRBV4-2 | CASSPGLAGSLEQFF
TRBV30 | CAWRSGGAPVFYNEQFF
TRBV27 | CASSLLGDNEAFF
TRBV9 | CASSVGRGRDTGELFF